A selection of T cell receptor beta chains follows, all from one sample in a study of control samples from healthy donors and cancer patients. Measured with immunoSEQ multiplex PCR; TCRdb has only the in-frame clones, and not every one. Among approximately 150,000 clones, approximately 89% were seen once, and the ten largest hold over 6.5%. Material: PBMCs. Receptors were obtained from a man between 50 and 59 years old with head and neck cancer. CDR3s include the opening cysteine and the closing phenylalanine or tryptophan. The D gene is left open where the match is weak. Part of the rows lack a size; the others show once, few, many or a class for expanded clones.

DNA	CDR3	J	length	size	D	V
TGTGCCATCAGAGGTGGGACAATAAATTCACCCCTCCACTTT	CAIRGGTINSPLHF	TRBJ1-6	14	-	-	TRBV10-3
TGTGCCAGCAGTCGATACAGGGGTGGCTACACCTTC	CASSRYRGGYTF	TRBJ1-2	12	-	TRBD1	TRBV28
TGTGCCACCAGTGCTGGACAGGGTGTCGGTGAGCAGTTCTTC	CATSAGQGVGEQFF	TRBJ2-1	14	-	TRBD1	TRBV24-1
TGTGCCAGCAGTAAACAGGGGGAGAACACTGAAGCTTTCTTT	CASSKQGENTEAFF	TRBJ1-1	14	medium-sized	TRBD1	TRBV5-4
TGTGCCAGCAGCGCGGCGGGTTCAGGGGAGCTGTTTTTT	CASSAAGSGELFF	TRBJ2-2	13	-	-	TRBV6-5
TGTGCCAGCAGCCCTGACAGGGGGAGCAATCAGCCCCAGCATTTT	CASSPDRGSNQPQHF	TRBJ1-5	15	-	TRBD1	TRBV7-2
TGTGCCAGCAGTGAAGCCAGGACAGGGGCTCAGCCCCAGCATTTT	CASSEARTGAQPQHF	TRBJ1-5	15	few	TRBD1	TRBV2
TGTGCCAGTCGCAGAGGACAGGGGATAAAGGAGACCCAGTACTTC	CASRRGQGIKETQYF	TRBJ2-5	15	few	TRBD1	TRBV19
TGTGCCAGCAGGTTTGGACAGGGGGTCTACGAGCAGTACTTC	CASRFGQGVYEQYF	TRBJ2-7	14	once	TRBD1	TRBV5-6
TGTGCCATCAGTGAGTCAGGAGCAGTCAGTCTCTTT	CAISESGAVSLF	TRBJ1-1	12	-	-	TRBV10-3
TGTGCCAGCAGTCCGCCCACTAGCGGGAGCCGGGATGAGCAGTTCTTC	CASSPPTSGSRDEQFF	TRBJ2-1	16	-	TRBD2	TRBV28
TGTGCCAGCAGTTCCGGACTAGCGGGAGGAAGTCTCTTC	CASSSGLAGGSLF	TRBJ2-1	13	-	TRBD2	TRBV6-5
TGTGCCAGTAGCAGGGACCCTGATGATACGCAGTATTTT	CASSRDPDDTQYF	TRBJ2-3	13	-	-	TRBV19
TGTGCCAGCTACCCGGGACTAGCGGGAGTTAGTATTAGGTATGAGCAGTTCTTC	CASYPGLAGVSIRYEQFF	TRBJ2-1	18	-	TRBD2	TRBV27
TGCGCCAGCAGCCAAGTGCGCGGTGAGACCTACGAGCAGTACTTC	CASSQVRGETYEQYF	TRBJ2-7	15	-	-	TRBV4-1
TGTGCCAGCAGCTCGATTACCAATGAGCAGTTCTTC	CASSSITNEQFF	TRBJ2-1	12	-	-	TRBV6-5
TGTGCCAGCGAGAGGGACCAGAGTCCTCAAGAGACCCAGTACTTC	CASERDQSPQETQYF	TRBJ2-5	15	few	-	TRBV2
TGTGCCAGCAGCTTCTATTATAGCGGGAGGAGCACAGATACGCAGTATTTT	CASSFYYSGRSTDTQYF	TRBJ2-3	17	-	TRBD2	TRBV7-9
TGTGCCAGCAAGGAGGGGTCATCCTACGAGCAGTACTTC	CASKEGSSYEQYF	TRBJ2-7	13	-	-	TRBV6-5
TGTGCCAGCAGCTTAGCGGGACAGGGGTCTGAAGCTTTCTTT	CASSLAGQGSEAFF	TRBJ1-1	14	once	TRBD1	TRBV7-9
TGTGCCAGCAGCCTACAGGTCCGAGATACGCAGTATTTT	CASSLQVRDTQYF	TRBJ2-3	13	-	-	TRBV7-2
TGTGCCATCAGTGTCTCCGGGGCCACAGATACGCAGTATTTT	CAISVSGATDTQYF	TRBJ2-3	14	-	-	TRBV10-3
TGTGCCATCAGCCAAGGGGGAAATCAGCCCCAGCATTTT	CAISQGGNQPQHF	TRBJ1-5	13	-	-	TRBV10-3
TGTGCCAGCAGTGCGGAGTACGGCTACACCTTC	CASSAEYGYTF	TRBJ1-2	11	-	-	TRBV2
TGTGCCAGCTCACCTTCTCAGGGAACAGATACGCAGTATTTT	CASSPSQGTDTQYF	TRBJ2-3	14	-	-	TRBV18
TGTGCCAGCAGCATATCCCCTAGACAGGGGAATGGCTACACCTTC	CASSISPRQGNGYTF	TRBJ1-2	15	-	TRBD1	TRBV6-5
TGTGCCAGCAGTGGTATCCGATATAGCAATCAGCCCCAGCATTTT	CASSGIRYSNQPQHF	TRBJ1-5	15	few	-	TRBV2
TGCGCCAGCAGCTTGGAAGGGCGGCCTGGGAGCGGGGAAAACATTCAGTACTTC	CASSLEGRPGSGENIQYF	TRBJ2-4	18	once	TRBD2	TRBV5-1
TGTGCCAGCAGCGGACAGGGGAAGGGCTATGGCTACACCTTC	CASSGQGKGYGYTF	TRBJ1-2	14	-	TRBD1	TRBV19
TGTGCCAGCAGCTTAGCGGGACTAGCGGGGGGGCCGGGTACGCAGTATTTT	CASSLAGLAGGPGTQYF	TRBJ2-3	17	once	TRBD2	TRBV7-2